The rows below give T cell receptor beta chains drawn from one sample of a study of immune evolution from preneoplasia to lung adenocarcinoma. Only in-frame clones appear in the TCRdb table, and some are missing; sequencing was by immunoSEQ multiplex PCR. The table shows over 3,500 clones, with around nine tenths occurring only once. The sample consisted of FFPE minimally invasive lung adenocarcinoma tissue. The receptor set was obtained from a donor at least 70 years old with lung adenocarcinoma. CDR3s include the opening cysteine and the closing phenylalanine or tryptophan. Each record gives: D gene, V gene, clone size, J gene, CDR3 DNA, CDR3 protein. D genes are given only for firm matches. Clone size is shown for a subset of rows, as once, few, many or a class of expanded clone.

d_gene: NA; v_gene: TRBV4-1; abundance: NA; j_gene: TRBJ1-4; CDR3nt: TGCGCCAGCAGCCAAGACCGGTACAGAGCTAATGAAAAACTGTTTTTT; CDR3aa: CASSQDRYRANEKLFF
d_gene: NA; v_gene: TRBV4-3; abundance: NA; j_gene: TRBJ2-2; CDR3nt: TGCGCCAGCAGCCAAGTATCCGGGGAGCTGTTTTTT; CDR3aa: CASSQVSGELFF
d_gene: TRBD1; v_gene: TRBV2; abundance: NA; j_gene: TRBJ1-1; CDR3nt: TGTGCCAGCAGAGGACAGGGCTTGAACACTGAAGCTTTCTTT; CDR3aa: CASRGQGLNTEAFF
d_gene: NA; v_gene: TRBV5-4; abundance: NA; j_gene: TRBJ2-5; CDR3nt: TGTGCCAGCAGCTTCTTCCGACAAGAGACCCAGTACTTC; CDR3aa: CASSFFRQETQYF
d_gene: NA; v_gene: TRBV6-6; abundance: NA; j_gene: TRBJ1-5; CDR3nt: TGTGCCAGCAGCCCTCCCTCTCAGCCCCAGCATTTT; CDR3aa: CASSPPSQPQHF
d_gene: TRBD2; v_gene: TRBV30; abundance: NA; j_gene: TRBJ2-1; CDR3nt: TGTGCCTGGAAAGCTAGCGGGAGCAATGAGCAGTTCTTC; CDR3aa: CAWKASGSNEQFF
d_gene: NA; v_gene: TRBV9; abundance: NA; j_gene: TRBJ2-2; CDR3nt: TGTGCCAGCAGCGGAAGTACCGGGGAGCTGTTTTTT; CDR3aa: CASSGSTGELFF
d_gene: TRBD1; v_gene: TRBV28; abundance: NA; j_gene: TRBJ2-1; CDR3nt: TGTGCCAGCAGTCCCTCGACAGGGCGGAGTAGTGAGCAGTTCTTC; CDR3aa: CASSPSTGRSSEQFF
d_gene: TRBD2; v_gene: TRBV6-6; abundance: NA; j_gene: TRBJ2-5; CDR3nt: TGTGCCAGCAGTTCCCCCCCTAGCGGGAGGGAGACCCAGTACTTC; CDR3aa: CASSSPPSGRETQYF
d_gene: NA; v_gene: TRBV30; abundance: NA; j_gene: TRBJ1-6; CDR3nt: TGTGCCTGGAGTTCAAGCCCTGGGGGAGAAGAGAATTCACCCCTCCACTTT; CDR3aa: CAWSSSPGGEENSPLHF
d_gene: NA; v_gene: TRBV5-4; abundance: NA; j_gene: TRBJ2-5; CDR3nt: TGTGCCAGCAGCTTGCGAGGGGGAGTGGAGACCCAGTACTTC; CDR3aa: CASSLRGGVETQYF
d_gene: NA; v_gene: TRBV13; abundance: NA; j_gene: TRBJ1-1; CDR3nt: TGTGCCAGCAGCCCACCCCTCTTTTCTGGACGGAACACTGAAGCTTTCTTT; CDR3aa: CASSPPLFSGRNTEAFF
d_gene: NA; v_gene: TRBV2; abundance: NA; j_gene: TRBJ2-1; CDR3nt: TGTGCCAGCAGTGATGAGTACAATGAGCAGTTCTTC; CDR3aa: CASSDEYNEQFF
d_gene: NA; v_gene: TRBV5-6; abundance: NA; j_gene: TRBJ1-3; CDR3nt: TGTGCCAGCAGCTTCGGGGGAAACACCATATATTTT; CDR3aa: CASSFGGNTIYF
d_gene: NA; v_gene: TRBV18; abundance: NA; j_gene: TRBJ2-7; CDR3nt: TGTGCCAGCTCACCGACAGGCTTTGGCTACGAGCAGTACTTC; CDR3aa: CASSPTGFGYEQYF
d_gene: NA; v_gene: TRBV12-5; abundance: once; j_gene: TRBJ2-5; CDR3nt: TGTGCTAGTGGTTTGGTATCCCAAGGGACCCAGTACTTC; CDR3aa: CASGLVSQGTQYF
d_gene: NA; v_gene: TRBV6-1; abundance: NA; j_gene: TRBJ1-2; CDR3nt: TGTGCCAGCAGTGAATCGGTCGCAGATGGCTACACCTTC; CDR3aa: CASSESVADGYTF
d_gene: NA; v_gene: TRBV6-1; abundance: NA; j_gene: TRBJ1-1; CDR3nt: TGTGCCAGCAGACGAGAAGGGGGAACAAACACTGAAGCTTTCTTT; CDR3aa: CASRREGGTNTEAFF
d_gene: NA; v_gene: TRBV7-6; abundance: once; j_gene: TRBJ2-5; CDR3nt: TGTGCCAGCAGCTTGGACTACGACGAGACCCAGTACTTC; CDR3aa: CASSLDYDETQYF